Following are 8 T cell receptor beta chains from one sample sequenced in a study of T cell changes during pregnancy in multiple sclerosis. Sequencing used immunoSEQ multiplex PCR; TCRdb keeps in-frame clones, though not all of them. Found here are approximately 100,000 clones, 91% of them singletons; the top ten hold over 2.5%. The specimen was peripheral blood, collected in the second trimester of pregnancy. These receptors were collected from a female donor with multiple sclerosis, enrolled in a pregnancy study.

This chain joins TRBV4-1 and TRBJ2-7; 7 bases fit TRBD1. The CDR3 length is 15 residues. CDR1 and CDR2 (germline): MGHRA, YSYEKL. The V segment lost 4 bases and the J segment 4 bases; nucleotides outside the gene matches: 10. The DNA for the CDR3 is TGCGCCAGCAGCCGCGACAGGGCTCAACTATACGAGCAGTACTTC. Residues: CASSRDRAQLYEQYF.

The gene calls are TRBV7-8 and TRBJ2-1; 7 bases are a match to TRBD2. V gave up 3 bases and J gave up 2 bases; unmatched junction bases: 4. The CDR3 contains 15 residues. Germline values: CDR1 SGHVS, CDR2 FQNEAQ. The CDR3 protein is CASSFGGSPYNEQFF. The CDR3 nucleotides read TGTGCCAGCAGCTTTGGCGGGAGCCCCTACAATGAGCAGTTCTTC. Complete variable domain (other parts from reference TRBV7-8 and TRBJ2-1): GAGVSQSPRYKVAKRGQDVALRCDPISGHVSLFWYQQALGQGPEFLTYFQNEAQLDKSGLPSDRFFAERPEGSVSTLKIQRTQQEDSAVYLCASSFGGSPYNEQFFGPGTRLTVL.

The V call is TRBV29-1, the J call TRBJ2-7; 7 nucleotides align to TRBD1. V trimming: 4 bases; J trimming: 3 bases; junction bases outside the gene matches: 3. This CDR3 is 12 amino acids long. The V gene's germline CDR1 is SQVTM and CDR2 ANQGSEA. The CDR3 region is CSVGDRIYEQYF. The CDR3, as DNA: TGCAGCGTTGGGGACAGAATCTACGAGCAGTACTTC.

The rearrangement joins TRBV27 to TRBJ2-5, with a possible D match to TRBD2 (6 bases). This CDR3 comprises 16 residues. V was pared by 5 bases and J by 3 bases, with 19 bases between. In germline, CDR1 is MNHEY, CDR2 SMNVEV (reference sequence). The CDR3 is CASSLDIRRAKETQYF. CDR3 in DNA: TGTGCCAGCAGTCTGGACATCCGGAGGGCTAAAGAGACCCAGTACTTC.

The chain joins TRBV11-2 to TRBJ1-2, with D unresolved. The germline V and J ends were trimmed by 7 bases and 5 bases, with 23 bases remaining between them. Germline CDR1 reads SGHAT; CDR2 reads FQNNGV. The CDR3 sequence is 16 residues long. The CDR3 DNA follows: TGTGCCAGCACCCTAGGTCCACGGCGGGGAATATATGGCTACACCTTC. This translates into CASTLGPRRGIYGYTF.

This clone was counted once. The rearrangement joins TRBV18 to TRBJ1-1; 7 bases line up with TRBD1. This CDR3 spans 15 amino acids. Per germline, CDR1 KGHSH and CDR2 LQKENI. Germline trimming cut 4 bases from V and 3 bases from J; bases unmatched to any gene: 8. CDR3 DNA sequence: TGTGCCAGCTCACGGGATACAGGGGTTGACACTGAAGCTTTCTTT. Amino acid sequence: CASSRDTGVDTEAFF.

As for this clone: Within the sample, other DNA sequences also encode this same CDR3. The rearrangement uses TRBV30 and TRBJ2-3; D might be TRBD2 (5 bases). There are 12 residues in the CDR3. The V gene lost 0 bases and the J gene lost 4 bases, with 5 bases spanning the gap. The germline V gene encodes CDR1 GTSNPN and CDR2 SVGIG (reference sequence). In nucleotides, the CDR3 is TGTGCCTGGAGTGTACTAGCAGATACGCAGTATTTT. It translates to CAWSVLADTQYF.

V usage is TRBV20-1 and J usage is TRBJ2-1, with D uncertain. This CDR3 region has 10 residues. Germline assignment: CDR1 DFQATT and CDR2 SNEGSKA (reference sequence). The CDR3 DNA sequence: TGCAGCGTGCGGCCGAATGAGCAGTTCTTC. This codes for CSVRPNEQFF.